The rows below give T cell receptor beta chains drawn from one sample of a study of blood T cell repertoires in COVID-19. Using immunoSEQ multiplex PCR, the repertoire was profiled, and TCRdb retains in-frame clones only, with some absent. Of 150,000 to 180,000 clones listed, approximately 91% are singletons. The sequenced sample was peripheral blood. The receptor set was obtained from a woman in her 70s with acute or convalescent COVID-19. Both conserved end residues are part of each CDR3. D genes are given only for firm matches. Clone size is shown for a subset of rows, as once, few, many or a class of expanded clone.

cdr3_aa	cdr3_nt	j_call	v_call	clone_size	d_call
CASEGTGTYEQYF	TGTGCCAGCGAAGGGACAGGCACCTACGAGCAGTACTTC	TRBJ2-7	TRBV6-5	NA	TRBD1
CSVGTSVVADTQYF	TGCAGCGTGGGGACTAGTGTCGTCGCAGATACGCAGTATTTT	TRBJ2-3	TRBV29-1	NA	TRBD2
CASSLQGGTDTQYF	TGTGCCAGCAGTCTACAGGGGGGGACAGATACGCAGTATTTT	TRBJ2-3	TRBV28	NA	NA
CASSAVGSPLHF	TGTGCCAGCAGCGCCGTCGGTTCACCCCTCCACTTT	TRBJ1-6	TRBV6-5	NA	NA
CASSQVGMGQKYYGYTF	TGCGCCAGCAGCCAAGTCGGTATGGGACAGAAGTACTATGGCTACACCTTC	TRBJ1-2	TRBV4-1	NA	TRBD1
CASSPRTGVFPGELFF	TGTGCCAGCAGCCCTAGGACAGGGGTGTTTCCCGGGGAGCTGTTTTTT	TRBJ2-2	TRBV5-5	NA	TRBD1
CASSQQQGASGYTF	TGTGCCAGCAGCCAGCAACAGGGGGCCTCGGGCTACACCTTC	TRBJ1-2	TRBV9	NA	TRBD1
CASSLAGGETQYF	TGCGCCAGCAGCTTGGCAGGGGGAGAGACCCAGTACTTC	TRBJ2-5	TRBV5-1	NA	TRBD1
CASSVTGGPSGNTIYF	TGTGCCAGCAGCGTAACCGGGGGACCCTCTGGAAACACCATATATTTT	TRBJ1-3	TRBV9	few	NA
CASSPLGQGESGELFF	TGTGCCAGCTCACCTCTTGGACAGGGGGAAAGCGGGGAGCTGTTTTTT	TRBJ2-2	TRBV18	NA	TRBD1
CASSSLGQPSTDTQYF	TGTGCCAGCTCATCTCTGGGACAGCCTAGCACAGATACGCAGTATTTT	TRBJ2-3	TRBV18	once	TRBD1
CASSSGTVGFAKNIQYF	TGTGCCAGTAGTTCCGGGACAGTCGGATTTGCCAAAAACATTCAGTACTTC	TRBJ2-4	TRBV19	once	TRBD1
CASSYGHRGSYEQYF	TGTGCCAGCAGTTACGGTCACAGGGGCTCCTACGAGCAGTACTTC	TRBJ2-7	TRBV6-5	once	TRBD1
CASSQHRGTYNSPLHF	TGCGCCAGCAGTCAACACCGGGGTACCTATAATTCACCCCTCCACTTT	TRBJ1-6	TRBV23-1	NA	NA
CASSARQGLNTEAFF	TGTGCCAGCAGCGCACGACAGGGTTTGAACACTGAAGCTTTCTTT	TRBJ1-1	TRBV7-9	NA	TRBD1
CASSYPGTGRHGYTF	TGTGCCAGCAGTTACCCCGGGACAGGGCGTCATGGCTACACCTTC	TRBJ1-2	TRBV6-2/TRBV6-3	NA	TRBD1
CASRGETGGNQPQHF	TGTGCCAGCAGGGGGGAAACAGGGGGCAATCAGCCCCAGCATTTT	TRBJ1-5	TRBV2	NA	TRBD1
CASSVDRSTGEQYF	TGCGCCAGCAGTGTCGACAGGTCAACGGGCGAGCAGTACTTC	TRBJ2-7	TRBV10-2	NA	NA
CASSYSRGSGLTFF	TGTGCCAGCAGTTACTCCCGGGGTAGCGGCCTGACGTTCTTC	TRBJ2-1	TRBV6-5	NA	NA
CASSLSRQGWNSPLHF	TGTGCCAGCAGTTTATCTCGGCAGGGGTGGAATTCACCCCTCCACTTT	TRBJ1-6	TRBV27	NA	NA
CASSPGQRTEAFF	TGTGCCAGCAGTCCGGGACAGAGGACTGAAGCTTTCTTT	TRBJ1-1	TRBV6-2/TRBV6-3	NA	TRBD1
CASSQGPAGGYTNYGYTF	TGTGCCAGCAGCCAGGGTCCGGCAGGGGGCTATACAAACTATGGCTACACCTTC	TRBJ1-2	TRBV5-6	NA	TRBD1
CASTEGPSGLLISTDTQYF	TGCGCCAGCACCGAAGGGCCTAGCGGACTTCTGATAAGCACAGATACGCAGTATTTT	TRBJ2-3	TRBV10-1	NA	TRBD2
CASSSYSGANEKLFF	TGTGCCAGCAGCTCTTACAGCGGAGCTAATGAAAAACTGTTTTTT	TRBJ1-4	TRBV7-9	NA	NA
CASSQAGNGYTF	TGTGCCAGCAGCCAAGCAGGTAATGGCTACACCTTC	TRBJ1-2	TRBV3-1/TRBV3-2	NA	NA
CASSPGGLGNSPLHF	TGTGCCAGCAGTCCCGGGGGGCTAGGTAATTCACCCCTCCACTTT	TRBJ1-6	TRBV6-2/TRBV6-3	once	NA
CASTLQGTGELFF	TGTGCCAGCACCCTGCAGGGGACCGGGGAGCTGTTTTTT	TRBJ2-2	TRBV2	NA	NA
CASSLPGRETEAFF	TGTGCCAGCAGCCTCCCGGGGCGGGAGACTGAAGCTTTCTTT	TRBJ1-1	TRBV28	NA	NA
CASSLLIRDRGLSGANVLTF	TGCGCCAGCAGCTTACTAATCCGGGACAGGGGCTTGTCTGGGGCCAACGTCCTGACTTTC	TRBJ2-6	TRBV5-1	NA	TRBD1
CASSIAPGLAGFDEQFF	TGTGCCAGTAGTATAGCCCCGGGACTAGCGGGGTTCGATGAGCAGTTCTTC	TRBJ2-1	TRBV19	NA	TRBD2
CASSSGQQNTEAFF	TGTGCCAGCAGTTCAGGACAGCAGAACACTGAAGCTTTCTTT	TRBJ1-1	TRBV28	NA	NA
CASSPSGQGIYGYTF	TGTGCCAGCAGTCCATCGGGACAGGGGATCTATGGCTACACCTTC	TRBJ1-2	TRBV27	NA	TRBD1
CASSSLGQTYGYTF	TGCGCCAGCAGCTCGTTGGGACAGACCTATGGCTACACCTTC	TRBJ1-2	TRBV5-1	NA	TRBD1
CASSQRGGDPNYGYTF	TGTGCCAGCAGCCAAAGGGGGGGAGACCCTAACTATGGCTACACCTTC	TRBJ1-2	TRBV3-1/TRBV3-2	once	NA
CASSDGTRLDQPQHF	TGCGCCAGCAGCGACGGGACAAGACTCGATCAGCCCCAGCATTTT	TRBJ1-5	TRBV5-1	NA	NA
CSVGRGGTEAFF	TGCAGCGTTGGCAGGGGCGGCACTGAAGCTTTCTTT	TRBJ1-1	TRBV29-1	NA	NA
CASSVAQVQNQPQHF	TGTGCCAGCAGCGTAGCTCAGGTACAGAATCAGCCCCAGCATTTT	TRBJ1-5	TRBV9	NA	NA
CASSLGGTSTDTQYF	TGTGCCAGCAGCTTGGGAGGGACTAGCACAGATACGCAGTATTTT	TRBJ2-3	TRBV7-3	NA	TRBD2
CASTSGTVNTEAFF	TGTGCCAGTACTTCCGGGACTGTGAACACTGAAGCTTTCTTT	TRBJ1-1	TRBV19	NA	NA
CATTGKDNTGELFF	TGTGCCACCACAGGGAAGGACAACACCGGGGAGCTGTTTTTT	TRBJ2-2	TRBV24-1	NA	NA
CSVDTANYGYTF	TGCAGCGTTGATACAGCTAACTATGGCTACACCTTC	TRBJ1-2	TRBV29-1	NA	NA
CASSRSGTDTDTQYF	TGTGCCAGCAGCCGATCCGGGACAGACACAGATACGCAGTATTTT	TRBJ2-3	TRBV6-2/TRBV6-3	once	TRBD1
CASSLGEPGSPLHF	TGCGCCAGCAGCTTGGGGGAGCCAGGTTCACCCCTCCACTTT	TRBJ1-6	TRBV5-1	NA	NA
CASSPPANTEAFF	TGTGCCAGCTCACCACCGGCCAACACTGAAGCTTTCTTT	TRBJ1-1	TRBV18	NA	NA
CASSLGQMNTEAFF	TGTGCCAGCAGCCTGGGACAGATGAACACTGAAGCTTTCTTT	TRBJ1-1	TRBV7-8	NA	TRBD1
CASRRIFQQGEGRRSTGELFF	TGCGCCAGCAGGCGTATTTTTCAACAGGGTGAGGGGCGACGGAGCACCGGGGAGCTGTTTTTT	TRBJ2-2	TRBV5-1	NA	NA
CASSLGPGGGAYGYTF	TGTGCCAGCAGCTTGGGCCCGGGAGGGGGCGCCTATGGCTACACCTTC	TRBJ1-2	TRBV5-8	NA	TRBD1
CASKPEGGNQPQHF	TGTGCCAGCAAGCCCGAAGGGGGCAATCAGCCCCAGCATTTT	TRBJ1-5	TRBV2	NA	NA